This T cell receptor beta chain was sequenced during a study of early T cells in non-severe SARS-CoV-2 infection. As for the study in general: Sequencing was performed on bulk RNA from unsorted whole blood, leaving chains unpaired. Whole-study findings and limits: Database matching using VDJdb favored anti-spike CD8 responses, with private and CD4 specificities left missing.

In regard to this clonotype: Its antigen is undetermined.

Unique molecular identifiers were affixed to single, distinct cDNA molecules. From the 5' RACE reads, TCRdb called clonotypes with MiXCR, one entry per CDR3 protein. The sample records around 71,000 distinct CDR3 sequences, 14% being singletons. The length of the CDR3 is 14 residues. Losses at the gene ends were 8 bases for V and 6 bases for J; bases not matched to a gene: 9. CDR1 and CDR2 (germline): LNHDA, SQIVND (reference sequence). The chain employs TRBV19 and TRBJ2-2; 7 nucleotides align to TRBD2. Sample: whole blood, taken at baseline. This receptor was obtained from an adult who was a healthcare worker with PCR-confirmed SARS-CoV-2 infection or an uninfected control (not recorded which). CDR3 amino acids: CASGGSGEPGELFF. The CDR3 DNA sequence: TGTGCCAGTGGAGGCAGCGGGGAACCCGGGGAGCTGTTTTTT.